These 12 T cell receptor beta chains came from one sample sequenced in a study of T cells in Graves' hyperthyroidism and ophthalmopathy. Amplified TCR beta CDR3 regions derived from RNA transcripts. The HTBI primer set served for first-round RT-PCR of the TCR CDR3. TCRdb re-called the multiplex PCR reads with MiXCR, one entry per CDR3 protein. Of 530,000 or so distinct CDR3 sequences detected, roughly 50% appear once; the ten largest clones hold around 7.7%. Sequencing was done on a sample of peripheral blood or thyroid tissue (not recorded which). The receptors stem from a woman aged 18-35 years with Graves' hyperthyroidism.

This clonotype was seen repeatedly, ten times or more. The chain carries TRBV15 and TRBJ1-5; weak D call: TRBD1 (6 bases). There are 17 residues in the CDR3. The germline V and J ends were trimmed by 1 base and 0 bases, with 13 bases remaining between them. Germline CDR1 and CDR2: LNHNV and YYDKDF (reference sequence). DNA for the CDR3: TGTGCCACCAGCAGAGTCGGGGGCGCGGGTAGCAATCAGCCCCAGCATTTT. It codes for CATSRVGGAGSNQPQHF.

CDR3 residues: CSVELPTSSGANVLTF. DNA for the CDR3: TGCAGCGTTGAGCTCCCCACTAGCTCTGGGGCCAACGTCCTGACTTTC. The chain recombines TRBV29-1 with TRBJ2-6, with a tentative D call TRBD2 (5 bases). The V and J ends lost 3 bases and 0 bases respectively, with 12 bases between them. Germline loops: CDR1 SQVTM, CDR2 ANQGSEA. The CDR3 extends over 16 amino acids. Using reference TRBV29-1 and TRBJ2-6 for the parts outside the CDR3, the full variable domain is SAVISQKPSRDICQRGTSLTIQCQVDSQVTMMFWYRQQPGQSLTLIATANQGSEATYESGFVIDKFPISRPNLTFSTLTVSNMSPEDSSIYLCSVELPTSSGANVLTFGAGSRLTVL.

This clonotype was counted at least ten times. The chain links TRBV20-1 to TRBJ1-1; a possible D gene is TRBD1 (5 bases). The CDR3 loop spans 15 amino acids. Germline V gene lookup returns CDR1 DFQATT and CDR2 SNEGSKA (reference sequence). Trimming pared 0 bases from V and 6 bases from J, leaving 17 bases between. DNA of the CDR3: TGCAGTGCTAGAGACCACCCCCAGGGAGACCCTGAAGCTTTCTTT. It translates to CSARDHPQGDPEAFF.

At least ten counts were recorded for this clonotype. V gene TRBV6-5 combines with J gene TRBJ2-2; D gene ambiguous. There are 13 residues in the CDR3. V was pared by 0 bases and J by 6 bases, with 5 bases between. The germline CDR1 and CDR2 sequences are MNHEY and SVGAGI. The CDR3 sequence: CASSYSLPGELFF. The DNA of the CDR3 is TGTGCCAGCAGTTACTCGCTCCCCGGGGAGCTGTTTTTT.

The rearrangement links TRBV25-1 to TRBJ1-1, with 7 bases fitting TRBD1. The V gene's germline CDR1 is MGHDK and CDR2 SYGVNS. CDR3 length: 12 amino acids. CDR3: CARDLQGTEAFF. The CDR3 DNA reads TGTGCTAGAGATTTACAGGGGACCGAAGCTTTCTTT.

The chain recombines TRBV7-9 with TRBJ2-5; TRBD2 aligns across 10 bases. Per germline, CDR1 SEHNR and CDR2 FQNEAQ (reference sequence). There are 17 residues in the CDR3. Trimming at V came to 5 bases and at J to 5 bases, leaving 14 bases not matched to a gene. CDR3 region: CASSLVGTSVTGETQYF. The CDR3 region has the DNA TGTGCCAGCAGCCTCGTCGGGACTAGCGTTACTGGGGAGACCCAGTACTTC.

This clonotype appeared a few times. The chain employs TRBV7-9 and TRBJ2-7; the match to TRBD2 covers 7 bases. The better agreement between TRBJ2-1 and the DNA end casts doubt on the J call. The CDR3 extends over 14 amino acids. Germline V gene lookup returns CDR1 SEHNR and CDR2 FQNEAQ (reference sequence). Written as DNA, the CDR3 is TGTGCCAGCAGCTTAGGCGGGAGCCACAATGAGCAGTTCTTC. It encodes CASSLGGSHNEQFF.

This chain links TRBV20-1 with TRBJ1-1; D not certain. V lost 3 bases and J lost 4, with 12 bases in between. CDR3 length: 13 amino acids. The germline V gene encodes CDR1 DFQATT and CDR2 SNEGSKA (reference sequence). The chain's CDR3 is CSARVGGSTEAFF. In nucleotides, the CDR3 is TGCAGTGCTAGGGTGGGAGGGAGCACTGAAGCTTTCTTT.

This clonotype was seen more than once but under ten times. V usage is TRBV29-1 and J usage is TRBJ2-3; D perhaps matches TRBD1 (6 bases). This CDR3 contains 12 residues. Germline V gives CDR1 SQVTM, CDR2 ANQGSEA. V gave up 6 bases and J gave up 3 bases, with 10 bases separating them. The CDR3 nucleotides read TGCAGCGTCCGGACAGCTACAGATACGCAGTATTTT. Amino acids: CSVRTATDTQYF.

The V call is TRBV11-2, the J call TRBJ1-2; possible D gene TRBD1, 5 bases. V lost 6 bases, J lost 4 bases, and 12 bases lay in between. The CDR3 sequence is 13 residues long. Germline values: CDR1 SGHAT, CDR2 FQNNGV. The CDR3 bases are TGTGCCAGCAGAGATCAGGACACCTATGGCTACACCTTC. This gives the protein CASRDQDTYGYTF.

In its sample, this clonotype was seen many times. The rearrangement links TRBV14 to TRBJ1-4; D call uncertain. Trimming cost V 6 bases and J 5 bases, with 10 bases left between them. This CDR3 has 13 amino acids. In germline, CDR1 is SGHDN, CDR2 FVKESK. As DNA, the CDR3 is TGTGCCAGCAGTTTCCCCCCGAATGAAAAACTGTTTTTT. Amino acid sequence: CASSFPPNEKLFF.

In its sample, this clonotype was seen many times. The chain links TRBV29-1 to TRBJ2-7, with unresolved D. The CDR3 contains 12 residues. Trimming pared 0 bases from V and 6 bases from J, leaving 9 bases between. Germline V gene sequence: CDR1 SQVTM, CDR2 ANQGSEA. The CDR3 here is CSVEDSVFEQYF. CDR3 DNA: TGCAGCGTTGAAGACTCTGTTTTCGAGCAGTACTTC.